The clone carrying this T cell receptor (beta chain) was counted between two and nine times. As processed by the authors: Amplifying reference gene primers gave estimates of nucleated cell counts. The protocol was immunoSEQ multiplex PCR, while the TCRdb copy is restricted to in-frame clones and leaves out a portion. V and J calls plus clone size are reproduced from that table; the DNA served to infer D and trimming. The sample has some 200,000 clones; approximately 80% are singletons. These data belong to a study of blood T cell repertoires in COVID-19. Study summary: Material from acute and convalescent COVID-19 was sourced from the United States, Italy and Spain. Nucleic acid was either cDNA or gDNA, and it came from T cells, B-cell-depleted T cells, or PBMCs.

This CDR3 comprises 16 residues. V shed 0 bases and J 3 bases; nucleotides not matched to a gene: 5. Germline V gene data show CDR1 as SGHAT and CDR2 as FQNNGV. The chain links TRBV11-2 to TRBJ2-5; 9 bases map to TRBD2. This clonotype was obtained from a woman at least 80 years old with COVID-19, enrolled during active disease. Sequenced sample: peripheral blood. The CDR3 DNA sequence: TGTGCCAGCAGCTTAGATCTAGGACTAGCGAAAGAGACCCAGTACTTC. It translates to CASSLDLGLAKETQYF.